These 27 T cell receptor beta chains came from one sample sequenced in a study of beta chain features in type 1 diabetes (dated by TCRdb to the late 2010s). Library creation used the immunoSEQ multiplex PCR assay. All of the isolated RNA was reverse transcribed with the High Capacity cDNA Reverse Transcription Kit, so expressed TCRB transcripts were sequenced. Here the immuneACCESS table is served through TCRdb, limited to in-frame sequences with V and J called. Missing clones are a known gap in these copies; in checked studies unresolved V genes cover under half, and the rest lacks a known reason. This sample is represented by 150,000 to 190,000 clones; around 10% of them were singletons. The ten most abundant clones make up about 2.1% of the sample. What was sequenced was central memory CD4+ T cells from blood. Receptors were obtained from a man between 18 and 35 years old in good health.

The gene calls are TRBV6-5 and TRBJ2-7; possibly TRBD1 or TRBD2 for D (5 bases each). CDR1 is MNHEY, CDR2 SVGAGI, per germline. This CDR3 has 15 residues. V lost 5 bases, J lost 2 bases, and 16 bases lay in between. This chain's CDR3 is CASSPSGTGAYEQYF. The CDR3 DNA is TGTGCCAGCAGTCCCTCCGGGACCGGAGCCTACGAGCAGTACTTC.

This clone came up many times. The chain recombines TRBV5-4 with TRBJ1-1, with no clear D. V was pared by 4 bases and J by 4 bases, with 5 bases between. Germline assignment: CDR1 SGHNT and CDR2 YYREEE (reference sequence). CDR3 length: 11 residues. CDR3 in amino acids: CASSASTEAFF. In DNA form, the CDR3 reads TGTGCCAGCAGCGCCAGCACTGAAGCTTTCTTT.

V and J are TRBV14 and TRBJ1-5; 9 bases line up with TRBD1. CDR3 length: 14 amino acids. Trimming at V came to 4 bases and at J to 5 bases, leaving 3 bases not matched to a gene. The germline CDR1 and CDR2 sequences are SGHDN and FVKESK. The chain's CDR3 is CASSPGTGHQPQHF. DNA for the CDR3: TGTGCCAGCAGCCCCGGGACAGGGCATCAGCCCCAGCATTTT.

Concerning this clone itself: This may come from a read error, since a much larger clone is one base off. This rearrangement joins TRBV30 to TRBJ2-2; 9 bases are a match to TRBD1. Germline loops: CDR1 GTSNPN, CDR2 SVGIG (reference sequence). The CDR3 is 15 amino acids. J gave up 3 bases and V 3 bases, and 5 bases lay outside the gene matches. CDR3 residues: CAWRLGDRDTGELFF. The CDR3, as DNA: TGTGCCTGGAGGCTAGGGGACAGGGACACCGGGGAGCTGTTTTTT. Drawing the rest from reference TRBV30 and TRBJ2-2, the complete variable domain is SQTIHQWPATLVQPVGSPLSLECTVEGTSNPNLYWYRQAAGRGLQLLFYSVGIGQISSEVPQNLSASRPQDRQFILSSKKLLLSDSGFYLCAWRLGDRDTGELFFGEGSRLTVL.

This clone was found a few times. The chain carries TRBV18 and TRBJ1-5; 8 positions match TRBD1. Germline-derived CDR1 and CDR2 are KGHSH and LQKENI. V was clipped by 4 bases and J by 5 bases; unmatched bases: 10. The CDR3 consists of 16 residues. CDR3 DNA: TGTGCCAGCTCACTGAATGCGGACAGGGTCTATCAGCCCCAGCATTTT. It translates to CASSLNADRVYQPQHF.

This clone was detected ten times or more. The CDR3 DNA reads as TGCGCCAGCAGTCATGAACGGACAGGGGGCCTCCTCAATCAGCCCCAGCATTTT. Translation gives CASSHERTGGLLNQPQHF. J is TRBJ1-5 and V is TRBV23-1; 11 bases are shared with TRBD1. TRBV23-1 is classed as an ORF, of uncertain function. J was trimmed by 3 bases and V by 3 bases; bases with no gene match: 10. CDR3 size: 18 residues.

This clone was counted at least ten times. The rearrangement links TRBV5-1 to TRBJ2-4, with TRBD2 identical over 11 bases. CDR3 length equals 14 residues. The V segment lost 4 bases and the J segment 13 bases; nucleotides outside the gene matches: 10. Germline V gene sequence: CDR1 SGHRS, CDR2 YFSETQ. CDR3 bases: TGCGCCAGCAGCCTCTCGGCTAGCGGGGGGCAACAGTACTTC. It specifies CASSLSASGGQQYF.

This clone has only a few counts. V gene TRBV29-1 combines with J gene TRBJ1-2, with D tentatively TRBD1 (6 bases). V dropped 1 base and J dropped 6 bases, with 12 bases sitting between them. This CDR3 region has 13 residues. Germline V gene lookup returns CDR1 SQVTM and CDR2 ANQGSEA. In DNA form, the CDR3 reads TGCAGCGTTGAAGTCTGGGCAGGGGATGGCTACACCTTC. As protein: CSVEVWAGDGYTF.

This clone was seen a handful of times. The chain combines TRBV13 with TRBJ2-5, with D hard to call. Germline lookup yields CDR1 PRHDT and CDR2 FYEKMQ (reference sequence). Trimming removed 5 bases at V and 4 bases at J, with 8 bases between. The CDR3 is 12 amino acids. The DNA of the CDR3 is TGTGCCAGCAGCCAAAGGCTAGAGACCCAGTACTTC. Residues: CASSQRLETQYF. The variable domain in full, with the rest retrieved from reference TRBV13 and TRBJ2-5, is AAGVIQSPRHLIKEKRETATLKCYPIPRHDTVYWYQQGPGQDPQFLISFYEKMQSDKGSIPDRFSAQQFSDYHSELNMSSLELGDSALYFCASSQRLETQYFGPGTRLLVL.

This clone has only a few counts. This chain connects TRBV5-4 to TRBJ1-3, with D possibly matching TRBD1 (5 bases). From germline, CDR1 is SGHNT and CDR2 YYREEE (reference sequence). This CDR3 is 15 amino acids long. Trimming left V 2 bases short and J 2 bases short, with 11 bases between. Here the CDR3 reads CASSFDGGAGNTIYF. CDR3 coding DNA: TGTGCCAGCAGCTTCGACGGGGGAGCTGGAAACACCATATATTTT.

This clone occurred a few times. The rearrangement links TRBV19 to TRBJ2-3; maybe TRBD1 (6 bases). V shed 8 bases and J shed 10 bases, with 16 bases lying between them. Germline CDR1 LNHDA, CDR2 SQIVND (reference sequence). The CDR3 has 12 amino acids. The CDR3 is CASRAGDRSQYF. CDR3 nucleotide sequence: TGTGCCAGTCGAGCAGGGGATCGGTCGCAGTATTTT.

This CDR3 is CASSGIDANTEAFF. CDR3 DNA sequence: TGTGCCAGCAGTGGAATTGACGCGAACACTGAAGCTTTCTTT. The chain links TRBV2 to TRBJ1-1; D gene unclear. Germline V gene data show CDR1 as SNHLY and CDR2 as FYNNEI. The CDR3 sequence is 14 residues long. Trimming left V 4 bases short and J 1 base short, with 10 bases between.

This clone came up a few times. This chain uses TRBV5-1 with TRBJ1-6; possible D gene TRBD1, 5 bases. Trimming removed 0 bases from V and 7 bases from J, with 17 bases in between. Germline assignment: CDR1 SGHRS and CDR2 YFSETQ. This CDR3 region has 17 residues. The CDR3 sequence: CASSLEGTRRVNSPLHF. The CDR3 bases are TGCGCCAGCAGCTTGGAAGGGACCCGCCGAGTAAATTCACCCCTCCACTTT. The full variable domain, rest sourced from reference TRBV5-1 and TRBJ1-6, is KAGVTQTPRYLIKTRGQQVTLSCSPISGHRSVSWYQQTPGQGLQFLFEYFSETQRNKGNFPGRFSGRQFSNSRSEMNVSTLELGDSALYLCASSLEGTRRVNSPLHFGNGTRLTVT.

The chain carries TRBV27 and TRBJ2-1; 10 positions match TRBD2. In germline, CDR1 is MNHEY, CDR2 SMNVEV (reference sequence). The CDR3 covers 18 residues. V was pared by 0 bases and J by 0 bases, with 5 bases of the junction left unmatched. DNA of the CDR3: TGTGCCAGCAGTTTATCGAAGCGGGAGGGTACCTCCTACAATGAGCAGTTCTTC. This sequence encodes CASSLSKREGTSYNEQFF.

This clone has a handful of counts. J is TRBJ2-5 and V is TRBV27; unclear D gene. Trimming shortened V by 2 bases and J by 0 bases, and 4 bases separated the two germline ends. The CDR3 runs to 13 residues. Germline lookup yields CDR1 MNHEY and CDR2 SMNVEV (reference sequence). The CDR3 DNA is TGTGCCAGCAGTTTAAGGTACCAAGAGACCCAGTACTTC. Protein: CASSLRYQETQYF.

This clone was observed a few times. This sequence joins TRBV29-1 and TRBJ1-1; 8 bases map to TRBD1. The CDR3 runs to 13 residues. Unmatched junction bases numbered 12, after V lost 7 bases and J lost 8 bases. Germline CDR1 is SQVTM and CDR2 is ANQGSEA. CDR3 bases: TGCAGCGGGAGACAGGGGTCGACACTCGAAGCTTTCTTT. It codes for CSGRQGSTLEAFF.

This clone showed up just a few times. V and J are TRBV5-1 and TRBJ2-5; D ambiguous. Germline V lookup: CDR1 SGHRS, CDR2 YFSETQ. The CDR3 runs 13 residues. V was trimmed by 0 bases and J by 1 base, leaving 4 bases between them. The CDR3 here is CASSLGGQETQYF. The CDR3 nucleotides read TGCGCCAGCAGCTTGGGAGGCCAAGAGACCCAGTACTTC.

This chain links TRBV29-1 with TRBJ1-2; D gene unclear. Per the germline V gene, CDR1 is SQVTM and CDR2 is ANQGSEA. The CDR3 runs to 12 residues. The ends were cut back, 2 bases at V and 1 base at J, with 5 bases in the middle. CDR3 DNA: TGCAGCGTTGAAAGTTTTAACTATGGCTACACCTTC. Its protein is CSVESFNYGYTF.

The chain links TRBV9 to TRBJ2-2, with D tentatively TRBD1 (6 bases). Germline lookup yields CDR1 SGDLS and CDR2 YYNGEE. The CDR3 is 13 amino acids. DNA of the CDR3: TGTGCTACCGCAGGGGTTAACACCGGGGAGCTGTTTTTT. It is translated as CATAGVNTGELFF.

This chain connects TRBV27 to TRBJ1-4; the D is unclear. Trimming stripped 2 bases from V and 8 bases from J, with 9 bases between. The CDR3 is 13 amino acids. Germline V CDR1 and CDR2: MNHEY, SMNVEV (reference sequence). CDR3 DNA sequence: TGTGCCAGCAGTTTAGCTCGAGAAGAAAAACTGTTTTTT. Its protein product is CASSLAREEKLFF. Combining the CDR3 with reference TRBV27 and TRBJ1-4 gives the whole variable domain EAQVTQNPRYLITVTGKKLTVTCSQNMNHEYMSWYRQDPGLGLRQIYYSMNVEVTDKGDVPEGYKVSRKEKRNFPLILESPSPNQTSLYFCASSLAREEKLFFGSGTQLSVL.

In this sample, this clone turned up many times. The gene calls are TRBV10-3 and TRBJ2-3, with D maybe TRBD2 (5 bases). CDR3 length: 14 residues. The germline V gene has CDR1 ENHRY and CDR2 SYGVKD. V lost 6 bases and J lost 0, with 10 bases in between. In DNA, the CDR3 is TGTGCCATCAGGCTACGGGGAAGCACAGATACGCAGTATTTT. This codes for CAIRLRGSTDTQYF.

The genes are TRBV7-2 and TRBJ2-3; 7 nucleotides agree with TRBD2. The germline CDR1 and CDR2 sequences are SGHTA and FQGNSA. This CDR3 spans 15 amino acids. V lost 5 bases to trimming and J lost 0 bases; unmatched junction nucleotides: 5. CDR3 loop: CASSPGGRSTDTQYF. In DNA, the CDR3 is TGTGCCAGCAGCCCGGGAGGCCGAAGCACAGATACGCAGTATTTT.

This clone was seen more than once but under ten times. J is TRBJ2-4 and V is TRBV18, with 11 positions matching TRBD2. Germline V CDR1 and CDR2: KGHSH, LQKENI. The CDR3 totals 16 residues. V lost 3 bases, J lost 5 bases, and 6 bases stayed unmatched. The DNA of the CDR3 is TGTGCCAGCTCACCCCTTAGCGGGGGGGCCCAAAACATTCAGTACTTC. The encoded protein is CASSPLSGGAQNIQYF.

This chain connects TRBV7-9 to TRBJ2-4; maybe TRBD1 (6 bases). Per germline, CDR1 SEHNR and CDR2 FQNEAQ (reference sequence). CDR3 length: 16 amino acids. Trimming took off 5 bases at V and 0 bases at J, with 14 bases between the two ends. CDR3 region: CASSRTVTLAKNIQYF. The CDR3 DNA sequence: TGTGCCAGCAGCCGGACAGTTACCCTAGCCAAAAACATTCAGTACTTC.

The chain has TRBV9 and TRBJ1-3; D unclear. CDR1 SGDLS and CDR2 YYNGEE come from the germline V gene. This CDR3 spans 13 amino acids. V lost 4 bases and J 2 bases, leaving 7 bases between the germline ends. The CDR3 spells CASSPVAGNTIYF. The CDR3 bases are TGTGCCAGCAGCCCAGTAGCTGGAAACACCATATATTTT.

This chain uses TRBV5-1 with TRBJ2-7; the D gene is possibly TRBD1 (6 bases). Trimming took off 0 bases at V and 3 bases at J, with 10 bases between the two ends. The CDR3 spans 14 residues. Germline CDR1 SGHRS, CDR2 YFSETQ. The CDR3 DNA reads as TGCGCCAGCAGCTTGGACAGGGCGTACTACGAGCAGTACTTC. Amino acid sequence: CASSLDRAYYEQYF.

Only a few counts were recorded for this clone. The V call is TRBV7-9, the J call TRBJ2-5; D not certain. V shed 3 bases and J shed 5 bases, with 10 bases lying between them. This CDR3 contains 13 residues. CDR1 and CDR2 (germline): SEHNR, FQNEAQ (reference sequence). The CDR3 DNA sequence: TGTGCCAGCAGCTTCGGAATAGCTGAGACCCAGTACTTC. Translated, it gives CASSFGIAETQYF.